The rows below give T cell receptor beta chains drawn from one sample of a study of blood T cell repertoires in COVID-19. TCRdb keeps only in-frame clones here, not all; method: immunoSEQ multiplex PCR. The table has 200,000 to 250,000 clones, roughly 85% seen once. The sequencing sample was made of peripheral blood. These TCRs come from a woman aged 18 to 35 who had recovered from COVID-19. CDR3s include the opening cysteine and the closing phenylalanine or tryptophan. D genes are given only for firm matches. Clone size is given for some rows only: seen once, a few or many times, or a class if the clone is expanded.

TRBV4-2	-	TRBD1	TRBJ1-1	CASSPRTGASNTEAFF	TGTGCCAGCAGCCCTAGGACAGGAGCCTCGAACACTGAAGCTTTCTTT
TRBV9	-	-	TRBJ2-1	CASSVDPQLFHNEQFF	TGTGCCAGCAGCGTAGACCCACAGCTATTCCACAATGAGCAGTTCTTC
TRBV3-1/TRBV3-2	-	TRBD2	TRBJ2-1	CASSQDSGLGRDEQFF	TGTGCCAGCAGCCAAGACAGCGGACTAGGCCGTGATGAGCAGTTCTTC
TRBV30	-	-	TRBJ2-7	CAWTADTALPEQYF	TGTGCCTGGACTGCGGACACAGCTCTCCCCGAGCAGTACTTC
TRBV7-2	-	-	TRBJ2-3	CASSSQGADTQYF	TGTGCCAGCAGCTCCCAGGGTGCAGATACGCAGTATTTT
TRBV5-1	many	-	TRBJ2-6	CASSLGTGSGANVLTF	TGCGCCAGCAGCTTGGGTACAGGGAGTGGGGCCAACGTCCTGACTTTC
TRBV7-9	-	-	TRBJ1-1	CASILGGVTEAFF	TGTGCCAGCATCCTGGGGGGAGTCACTGAAGCTTTCTTT
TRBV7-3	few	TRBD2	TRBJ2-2	CASSLNTGLNTGELFF	TGTGCCAGCAGCTTAAACACGGGACTAAACACCGGGGAGCTGTTTTTT
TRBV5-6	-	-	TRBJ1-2	CASSLLSPGYGYTF	TGTGCCAGCAGCTTGCTCTCCCCGGGCTATGGCTACACCTTC
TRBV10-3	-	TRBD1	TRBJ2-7	CAIMGTGSYEQYF	TGTGCCATCATGGGGACAGGCTCCTACGAGCAGTACTTC
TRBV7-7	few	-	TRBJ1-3	CASSPGLTPGNTIYF	TGTGCCAGCAGCCCTGGGCTAACCCCTGGAAACACCATATATTTT
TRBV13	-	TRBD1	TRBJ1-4	CASSLALQGANEKLFF	TGTGCCAGCAGCTTAGCCCTACAGGGGGCTAATGAAAAACTGTTTTTT
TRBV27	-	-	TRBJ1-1	CASSLIQGRNTEAFF	TGTGCCAGCAGTTTAATTCAGGGTCGGAACACTGAAGCTTTCTTT
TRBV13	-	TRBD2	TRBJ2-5	CASSFRAGAETQYF	TGTGCCAGCAGTTTCCGGGCGGGAGCAGAGACCCAGTACTTC
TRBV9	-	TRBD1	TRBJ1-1	CASSSARDRGNTEAFF	TGTGCCAGCTCCTCGGCTAGGGACAGGGGCAACACTGAAGCTTTCTTT